This T cell receptor beta chain was sequenced for a study of blood T cell repertoires in COVID-19. As for the study in general: Sites across the United States, Italy and Spain contributed samples from acute and convalescent COVID-19. PBMCs, B-cell-depleted T cells, or T cells were the source of the cDNA or gDNA that made up the material.

Sequencing used immunoSEQ multiplex PCR; TCRdb keeps in-frame clones, though not all of them. The sample lists about 300,000 clones; about nine tenths were seen once. CDR1 is SGHNT and CDR2 is YYREEE in the germline V gene (reference sequence). CDR3 length equals 15 residues. Trimming at V came to 4 bases and at J to 0 bases, leaving 3 bases not matched to a gene. Sequencing was done on a sample of peripheral blood. The clonotype was recovered from a woman aged 25 to 39 who had recovered from COVID-19. The gene calls are TRBV5-4 and TRBJ2-7; 11 nucleotides match TRBD2. The CDR3 bases are TGTGCCAGCAGCACTAGCGGGGGTTTCTCCTACGAGCAGTACTTC. Protein sequence: CASSTSGGFSYEQYF.